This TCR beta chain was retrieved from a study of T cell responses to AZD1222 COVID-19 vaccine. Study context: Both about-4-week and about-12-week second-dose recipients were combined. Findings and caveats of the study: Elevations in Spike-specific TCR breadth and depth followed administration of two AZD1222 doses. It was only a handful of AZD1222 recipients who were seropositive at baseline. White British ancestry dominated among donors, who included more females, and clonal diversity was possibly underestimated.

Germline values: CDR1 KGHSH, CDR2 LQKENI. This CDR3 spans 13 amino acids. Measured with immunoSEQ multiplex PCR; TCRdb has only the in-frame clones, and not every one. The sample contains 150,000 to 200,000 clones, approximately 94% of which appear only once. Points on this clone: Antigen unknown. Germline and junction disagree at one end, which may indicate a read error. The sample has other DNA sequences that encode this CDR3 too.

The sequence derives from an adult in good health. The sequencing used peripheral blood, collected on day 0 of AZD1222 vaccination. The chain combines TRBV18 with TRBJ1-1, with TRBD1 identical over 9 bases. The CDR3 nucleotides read TGTGCCAGCTCGTGGGACAGGGCCACTGAAGCCTTCTTT. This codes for CASSWDRATEAFF.